This T cell receptor beta chain was recovered during a study of cytomegalovirus exposure and HLA in healthy donors. Study context: A later analysis reported the roughly 120 validation repertoires used the same platform as the 550 to 700 first-cohort repertoires. Study-wide results and caveats: Reports showed the classifier diagnosing cytomegalovirus status with high specificity and sensitivity. Cytomegalovirus association was assigned to over 150 TCR beta chains.

Profiled with immunoSEQ multiplex PCR; TCRdb holds only in-frame clones, not every one. The data contain 150,000 to 200,000 clones, roughly 82% of them singletons. While the first cohort had over 650 subjects, the donors belonged to the separate validation cohort of 100 to 150 subjects. This CDR3 contains 12 residues. From germline, CDR1 is MNHEY and CDR2 SMNVEV (reference sequence). V was shortened by 5 bases and J by 7 bases, with 8 bases between the two germline ends. Comments on this clone: The antigen remains unidentified.

The origin of this receptor is a young woman in good health and CMV-seropositive. The sample comprised PBMCs. V gene TRBV27 combines with J gene TRBJ1-4; TRBD1 is a possible D gene (6 bases). The CDR3 DNA reads as TGTGCCAGCAGTCCAGGGGTTGAAAAACTGTTTTTT. As protein: CASSPGVEKLFF.